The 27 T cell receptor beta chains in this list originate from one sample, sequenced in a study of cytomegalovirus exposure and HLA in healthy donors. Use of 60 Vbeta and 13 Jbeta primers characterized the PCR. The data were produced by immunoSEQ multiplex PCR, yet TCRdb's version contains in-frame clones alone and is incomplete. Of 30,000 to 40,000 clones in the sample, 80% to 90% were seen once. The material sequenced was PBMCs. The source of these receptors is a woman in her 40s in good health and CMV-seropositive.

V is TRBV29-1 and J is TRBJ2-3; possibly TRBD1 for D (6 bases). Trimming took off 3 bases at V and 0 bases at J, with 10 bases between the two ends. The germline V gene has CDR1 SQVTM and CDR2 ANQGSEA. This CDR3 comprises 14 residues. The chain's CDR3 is CSVDIRGSTDTQYF. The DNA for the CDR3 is TGCAGCGTTGATATCAGGGGAAGCACAGATACGCAGTATTTT.

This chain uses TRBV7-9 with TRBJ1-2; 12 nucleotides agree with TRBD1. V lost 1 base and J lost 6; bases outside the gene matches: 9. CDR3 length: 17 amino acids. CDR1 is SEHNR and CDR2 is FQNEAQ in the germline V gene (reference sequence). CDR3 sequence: CASSLGGQGAYGHGYTF. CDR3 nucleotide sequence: TGTGCCAGCAGCTTAGGGGGACAGGGGGCGTATGGTCATGGCTACACCTTC.

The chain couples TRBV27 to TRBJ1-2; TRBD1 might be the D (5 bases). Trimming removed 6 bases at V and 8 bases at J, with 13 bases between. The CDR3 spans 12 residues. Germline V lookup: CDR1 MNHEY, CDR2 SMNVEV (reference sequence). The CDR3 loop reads CASSPAGDGYTF. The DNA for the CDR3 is TGTGCCAGCAGCCCCGCGGGGGACGGCTACACCTTC.

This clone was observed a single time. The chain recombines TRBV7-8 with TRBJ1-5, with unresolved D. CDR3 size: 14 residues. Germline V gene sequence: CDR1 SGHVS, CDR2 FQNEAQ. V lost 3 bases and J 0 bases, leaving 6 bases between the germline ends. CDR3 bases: TGTGCCAGCAGCTTTAGAATTAGCAATCAGCCCCAGCATTTT. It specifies CASSFRISNQPQHF.

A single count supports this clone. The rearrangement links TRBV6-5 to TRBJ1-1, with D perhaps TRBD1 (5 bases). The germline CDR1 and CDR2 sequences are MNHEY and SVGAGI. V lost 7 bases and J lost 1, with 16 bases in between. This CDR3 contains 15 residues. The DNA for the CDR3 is TGTGCCAGCACTCAGGGAGGGGCGAGGAACACTGAAGCTTTCTTT. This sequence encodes CASTQGGARNTEAFF.

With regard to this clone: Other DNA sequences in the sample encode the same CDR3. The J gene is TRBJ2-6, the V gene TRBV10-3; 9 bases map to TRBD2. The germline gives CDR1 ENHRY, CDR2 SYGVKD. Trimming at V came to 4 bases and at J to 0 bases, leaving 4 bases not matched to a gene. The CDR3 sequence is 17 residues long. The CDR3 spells CAISVAGAYSGANVLTF. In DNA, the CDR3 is TGTGCCATCAGTGTAGCGGGGGCCTACTCTGGGGCCAACGTCCTGACTTTC.

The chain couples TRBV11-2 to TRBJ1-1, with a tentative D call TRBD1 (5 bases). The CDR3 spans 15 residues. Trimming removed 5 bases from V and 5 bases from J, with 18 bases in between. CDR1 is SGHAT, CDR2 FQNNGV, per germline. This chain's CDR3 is CASSLKVQDGTEAFF. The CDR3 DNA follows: TGTGCCAGCAGCCTAAAAGTACAGGATGGGACTGAAGCTTTCTTT.

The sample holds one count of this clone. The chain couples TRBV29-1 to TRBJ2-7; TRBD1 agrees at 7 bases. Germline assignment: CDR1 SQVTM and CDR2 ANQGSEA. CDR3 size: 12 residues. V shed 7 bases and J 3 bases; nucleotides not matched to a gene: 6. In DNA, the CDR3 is TGCAGCGCCCGGGACAGCTACTACGAGCAGTACTTC. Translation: CSARDSYYEQYF.

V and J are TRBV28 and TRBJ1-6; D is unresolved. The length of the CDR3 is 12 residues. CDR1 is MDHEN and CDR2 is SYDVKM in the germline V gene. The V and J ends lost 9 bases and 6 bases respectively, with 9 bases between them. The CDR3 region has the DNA TGTGCCAGTCGAGCTATTAATTCACCCCTCCACTTT. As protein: CASRAINSPLHF.

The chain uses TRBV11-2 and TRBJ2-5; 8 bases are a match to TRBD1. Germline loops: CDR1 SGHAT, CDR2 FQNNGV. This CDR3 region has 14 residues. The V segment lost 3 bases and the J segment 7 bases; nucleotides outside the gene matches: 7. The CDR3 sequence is CASSFMDRAGTQYF. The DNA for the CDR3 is TGTGCCAGCAGCTTCATGGACAGGGCCGGGACCCAGTACTTC.

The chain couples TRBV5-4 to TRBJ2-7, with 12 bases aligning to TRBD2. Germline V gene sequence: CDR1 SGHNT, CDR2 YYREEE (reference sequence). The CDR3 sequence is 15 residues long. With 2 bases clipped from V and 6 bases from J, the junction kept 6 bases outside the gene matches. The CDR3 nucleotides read TGTGCCAGCAGCTTCTCTAGCGGGGGGGCCAGCGAGCAGTACTTC. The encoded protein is CASSFSSGGASEQYF.

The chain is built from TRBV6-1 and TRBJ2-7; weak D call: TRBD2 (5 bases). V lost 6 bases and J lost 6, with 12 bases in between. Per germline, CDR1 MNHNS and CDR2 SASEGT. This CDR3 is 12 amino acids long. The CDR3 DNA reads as TGTGCCAGCAGGGAGGAAATCCGCGAGCAGTACTTC. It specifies CASREEIREQYF.

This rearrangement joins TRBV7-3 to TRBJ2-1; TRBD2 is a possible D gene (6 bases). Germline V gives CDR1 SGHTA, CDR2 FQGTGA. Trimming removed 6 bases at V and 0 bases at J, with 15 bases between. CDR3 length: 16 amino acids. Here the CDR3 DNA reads TGTGCCAGCAGTGCACAGGCGGGGATCTCCTACAATGAGCAGTTCTTC. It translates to CASSAQAGISYNEQFF. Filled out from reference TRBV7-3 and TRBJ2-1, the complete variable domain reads GAGVSQTPSNKVTEKGKYVELRCDPISGHTALYWYRQSLGQGPEFLIYFQGTGAADDSGLPNDRFFAVRPEGSVSTLKIQRTERGDSAVYLCASSAQAGISYNEQFFGPGTRLTVL.

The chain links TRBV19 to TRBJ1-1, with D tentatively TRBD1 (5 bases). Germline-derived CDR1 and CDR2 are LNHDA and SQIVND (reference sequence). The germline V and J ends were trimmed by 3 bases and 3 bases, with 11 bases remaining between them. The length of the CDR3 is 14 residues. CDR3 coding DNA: TGTGCCAGTAGTATGTTAGGGGCATACACTGAAGCTTTCTTT. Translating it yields CASSMLGAYTEAFF.

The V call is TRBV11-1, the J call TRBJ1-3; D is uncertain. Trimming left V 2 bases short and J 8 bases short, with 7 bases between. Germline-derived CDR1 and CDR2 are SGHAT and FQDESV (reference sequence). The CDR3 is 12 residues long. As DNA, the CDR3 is TGTGCCAGCAGCTTATTCGGTGACACCATATATTTT. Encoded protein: CASSLFGDTIYF.

CDR3 residues: CASSLVSGLAFF. The CDR3 DNA reads as TGTGCCAGCAGCTTGGTTTCCGGGTTGGCTTTCTTT. The chain has TRBV5-6 and TRBJ1-1; D unclear. CDR1 is SGHDT, CDR2 YYEEEE, per germline. The CDR3 loop spans 12 amino acids. The ends were cut back, 0 bases at V and 11 bases at J, with 11 bases in the middle.

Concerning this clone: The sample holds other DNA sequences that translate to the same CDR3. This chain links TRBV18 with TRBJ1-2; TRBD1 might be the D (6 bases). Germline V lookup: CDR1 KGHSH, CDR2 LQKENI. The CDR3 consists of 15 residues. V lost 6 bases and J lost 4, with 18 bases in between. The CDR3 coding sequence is TGTGCCAGCTCCCCCGACACAGGGCCCGGCTATGGCTACACCTTC. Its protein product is CASSPDTGPGYGYTF.

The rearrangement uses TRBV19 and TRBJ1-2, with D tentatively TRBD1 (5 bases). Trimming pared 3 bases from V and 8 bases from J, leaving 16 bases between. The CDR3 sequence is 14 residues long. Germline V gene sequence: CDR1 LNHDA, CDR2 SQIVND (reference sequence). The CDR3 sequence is CASSMQGFRRGYTF. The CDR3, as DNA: TGTGCCAGTAGTATGCAGGGATTTCGGCGAGGCTACACCTTC.

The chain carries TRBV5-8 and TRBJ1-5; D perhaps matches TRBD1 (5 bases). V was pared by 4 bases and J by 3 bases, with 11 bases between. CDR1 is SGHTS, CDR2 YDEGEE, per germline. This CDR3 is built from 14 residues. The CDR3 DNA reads TGTGCCAGCAGCCTTAGACAGAACAATCAGCCCCAGCATTTT. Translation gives CASSLRQNNQPQHF. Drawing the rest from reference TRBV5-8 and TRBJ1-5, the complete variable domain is EAGVTQSPTHLIKTRGQQATLRCSPISGHTSVYWYQQALGLGLQFLLWYDEGEERNRGNFPPRFSGRQFPNYSSELNVNALELEDSALYLCASSLRQNNQPQHFGDGTRLSIL.

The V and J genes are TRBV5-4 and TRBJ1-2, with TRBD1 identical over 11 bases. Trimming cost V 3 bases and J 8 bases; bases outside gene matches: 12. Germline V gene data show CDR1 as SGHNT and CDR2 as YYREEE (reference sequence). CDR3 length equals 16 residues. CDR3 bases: TGTGCCAGCAGCTCCGGGACAGGGGGGAAGGGATTCGGCTACACCTTC. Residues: CASSSGTGGKGFGYTF. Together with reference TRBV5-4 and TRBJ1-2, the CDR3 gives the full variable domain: ETGVTQSPTHLIKTRGQQVTLRCSSQSGHNTVSWYQQALGQGPQFIFQYYREEENGRGNFPPRFSGLQFPNYSSELNVNALELDDSALYLCASSSGTGGKGFGYTFGSGTRLTVV.

The CDR3 sequence is CASSEQGDHGYTF. DNA for the CDR3: TGTGCCAGCAGCGAACAGGGTGATCATGGCTACACCTTC. The V call is TRBV2, the J call TRBJ1-2; weak D call: TRBD1 (6 bases). The ends were cut back, 6 bases at V and 6 bases at J, with 14 bases in the middle. Germline V gene sequence: CDR1 SNHLY, CDR2 FYNNEI. The CDR3 totals 13 residues.

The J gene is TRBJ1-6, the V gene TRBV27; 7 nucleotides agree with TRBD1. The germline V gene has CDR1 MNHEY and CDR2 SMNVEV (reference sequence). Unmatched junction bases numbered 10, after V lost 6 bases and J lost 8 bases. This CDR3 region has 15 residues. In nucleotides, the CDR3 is TGTGCCAGCAGACTAGTGACAGGGTCGGATTCACCCCTCCACTTT. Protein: CASRLVTGSDSPLHF.

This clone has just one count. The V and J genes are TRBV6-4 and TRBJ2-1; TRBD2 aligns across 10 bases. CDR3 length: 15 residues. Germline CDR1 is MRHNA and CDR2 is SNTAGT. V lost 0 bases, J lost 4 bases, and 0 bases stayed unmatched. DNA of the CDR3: TGTGCCAGCAGTGACTCAGCGGGGGGGTACAATGAGCAGTTCTTC. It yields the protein CASSDSAGGYNEQFF.

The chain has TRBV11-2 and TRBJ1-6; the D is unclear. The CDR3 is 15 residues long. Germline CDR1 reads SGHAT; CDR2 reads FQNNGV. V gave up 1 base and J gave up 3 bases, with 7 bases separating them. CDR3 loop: CASSLVRGYNSPLHF. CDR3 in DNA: TGTGCCAGCAGCTTAGTTCGGGGCTATAATTCACCCCTCCACTTT. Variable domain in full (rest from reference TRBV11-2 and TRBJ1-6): EAGVAQSPRYKIIEKRQSVAFWCNPISGHATLYWYQQILGQGPKLLIQFQNNGVVDDSQLPKDRFSAERLKGVDSTLKIQPAKLEDSAVYLCASSLVRGYNSPLHFGNGTRLTVT.

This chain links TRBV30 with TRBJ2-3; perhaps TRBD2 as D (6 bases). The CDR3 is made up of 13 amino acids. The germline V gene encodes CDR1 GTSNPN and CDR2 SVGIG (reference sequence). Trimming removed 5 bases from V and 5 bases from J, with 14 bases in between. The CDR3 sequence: CAWFHWEVDTQYF. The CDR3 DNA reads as TGTGCCTGGTTCCACTGGGAGGTAGATACGCAGTATTTT.

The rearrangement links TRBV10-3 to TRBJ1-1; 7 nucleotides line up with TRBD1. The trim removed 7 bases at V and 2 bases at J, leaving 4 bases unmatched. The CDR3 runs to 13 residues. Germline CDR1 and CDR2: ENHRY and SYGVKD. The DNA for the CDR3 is TGTGCCATCACCCCAGGGGGTAACACTGAAGCTTTCTTT. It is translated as CAITPGGNTEAFF.

The CDR3, as DNA: TGTGCCAGCTCACCACCGGCAGGCATGAACACTGAAGCTTTCTTT. It codes for CASSPPAGMNTEAFF. The chain is built from TRBV18 and TRBJ1-1; D is unresolved. Germline V gives CDR1 KGHSH, CDR2 LQKENI. This CDR3 has 15 residues. V was cut by 0 bases and J by 0 bases, with 8 bases left in between.